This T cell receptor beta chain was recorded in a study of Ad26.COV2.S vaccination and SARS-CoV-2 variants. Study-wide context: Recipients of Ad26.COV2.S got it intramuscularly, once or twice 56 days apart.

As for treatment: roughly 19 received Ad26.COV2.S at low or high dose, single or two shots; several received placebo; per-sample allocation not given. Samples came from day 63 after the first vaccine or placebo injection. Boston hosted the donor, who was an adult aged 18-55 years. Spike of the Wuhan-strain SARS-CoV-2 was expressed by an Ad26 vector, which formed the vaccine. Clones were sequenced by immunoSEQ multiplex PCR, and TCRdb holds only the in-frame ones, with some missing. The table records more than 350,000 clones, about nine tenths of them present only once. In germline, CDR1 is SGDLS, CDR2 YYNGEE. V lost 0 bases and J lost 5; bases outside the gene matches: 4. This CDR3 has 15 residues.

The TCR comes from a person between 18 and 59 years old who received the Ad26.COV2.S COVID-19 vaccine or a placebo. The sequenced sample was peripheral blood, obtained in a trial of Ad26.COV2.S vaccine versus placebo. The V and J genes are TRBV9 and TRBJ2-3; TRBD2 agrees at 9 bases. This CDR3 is CASSVDSGSLDTQYF. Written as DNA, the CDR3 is TGTGCCAGCAGCGTAGATAGCGGGAGTTTAGATACGCAGTATTTT.